The 26 T cell receptor beta chains presented below share a single source sample, sequenced in a study of T cell responses to AZD1222 COVID-19 vaccine. TCRdb keeps only in-frame clones here, not all; method: immunoSEQ multiplex PCR. The sample includes tens of thousands of clones, approximately 91% seen only once; the top ten take 22%. Sequenced here: peripheral blood, sampled on day 0 of AZD1222 vaccination. Receptors originate from an adult in good health.

The chain employs TRBV5-1 and TRBJ2-7; D unclear. The CDR3 extends over 18 amino acids. Per the germline V gene, CDR1 is SGHRS and CDR2 is YFSETQ. Trimming took 2 bases from V and 1 from J, leaving 22 bases between them. The CDR3 loop is CASSLQPMGFGTSYEQYF. The CDR3 DNA reads TGCGCCAGCAGCTTACAACCCATGGGCTTCGGCACGTCCTACGAGCAGTACTTC.

The V call is TRBV12-3 or TRBV12-4, the J call TRBJ2-1; D unresolved. There are 12 residues in the CDR3. With 7 bases removed from V and 10 bases from J, the gap between germline ends came to 14 bases. In DNA form, the CDR3 reads TGTGCCAGCACTCTGGCCGAAAGGGAGCAGTTCTTC. Amino acids: CASTLAEREQFF.

This clone has a single count. J is TRBJ1-2 and V is TRBV28; D uncertain. The CDR3 extends over 14 amino acids. V lost 2 bases to trimming and J lost 7 bases, with 14 bases between them. CDR1 and CDR2 from the germline V gene are MDHEN and SYDVKM. The CDR3 nucleotides are TGTGCCAGCAGTTTAATTTGGGCAGTCTCTGGCTACACCTTC. Translation: CASSLIWAVSGYTF.

The chain is built from TRBV29-1 and TRBJ2-7, with a possible D match to TRBD1 (5 bases). The V gene lost 6 bases and the J gene lost 3 bases, with 12 bases spanning the gap. Germline CDR1 is SQVTM and CDR2 is ANQGSEA. The CDR3 is 12 residues long. Here the CDR3 DNA reads TGCAGCGTCTCGGACATGAGCTACGAGCAGTACTTC. Protein product: CSVSDMSYEQYF.

This chain uses TRBV5-1 with TRBJ2-2, with 14 bases lining up with TRBD2. CDR3 size: 16 residues. J was trimmed by 7 bases and V by 4 bases; bases with no gene match: 6. CDR1 SGHRS and CDR2 YFSETQ come from the germline V gene. The CDR3: CASSPGTSGGFGELFF. CDR3 nucleotide sequence: TGCGCCAGCAGCCCAGGGACTAGCGGGGGTTTCGGGGAGCTGTTTTTT.

The sample holds a few counts of this clone. The chain employs TRBV19 and TRBJ1-1; a possible D gene is TRBD1 (5 bases). The CDR3 has 16 amino acids. V was cut by 2 bases and J by 6 bases, with 19 bases left in between. Germline CDR1 is LNHDA and CDR2 is SQIVND (reference sequence). The CDR3, as DNA: TGTGCCAGTAGTATACATACGGGATGGGGCAACGCTGAAGCTTTCTTT. Its translation: CASSIHTGWGNAEAFF. Looking up the rest from reference TRBV19 and TRBJ1-1 gives the full variable domain: DGGITQSPKYLFRKEGQNVTLSCEQNLNHDAMYWYRQDPGQGLRLIYYSQIVNDFQKGDIAEGYSVSREKKESFPLTVTSAQKNPTAFYLCASSIHTGWGNAEAFFGQGTRLTVV.

CDR3 bases: TGTGCCAGCAGTCCAGGGGGGGTGGCTGAAGCTTTCTTT. Translated: CASSPGGVAEAFF. The chain has TRBV6-5 and TRBJ1-1; 7 positions agree with TRBD1. The CDR3 extends over 13 amino acids. Germline V lookup: CDR1 MNHEY, CDR2 SVGAGI. V trimming: 5 bases; J trimming: 6 bases; junction bases outside the gene matches: 6.

V gene TRBV27 combines with J gene TRBJ2-1, with no clear D. The germline gives CDR1 MNHEY, CDR2 SMNVEV (reference sequence). Trimming cost V 4 bases and J 10 bases, with 11 bases left between them. This CDR3 is 12 amino acids long. CDR3 DNA: TGTGCCAGCAGTTCACGGGCTTGGGAGCAGTTCTTC. The encoded protein is CASSSRAWEQFF.

This clone appeared once. The chain uses TRBV7-2 and TRBJ1-4, with 11 positions matching TRBD1. The CDR3 totals 17 residues. In germline, CDR1 is SGHTA, CDR2 FQGNSA. With V trimmed by 5 bases and J by 7 bases, 12 bases remained unmatched. The CDR3: CASSGKGQGARGEKLFF. The CDR3 region has the DNA TGTGCCAGCAGCGGGAAAGGACAGGGGGCGCGGGGTGAAAAACTGTTTTTT.

The V call is TRBV5-6, the J call TRBJ1-2, with 7 bases lining up with TRBD1. Germline trimming cut 2 bases from V and 8 bases from J; bases unmatched to any gene: 3. This CDR3 region has 12 residues. Germline assignment: CDR1 SGHDT and CDR2 YYEEEE. In DNA form, the CDR3 reads TGTGCCAGCAGCTTAGGGACAGTGGGCTACACCTTC. This sequence encodes CASSLGTVGYTF.

This clone showed up just once. The chain joins TRBV11-2 to TRBJ1-2; D gene unclear. Trimming stripped 0 bases from V and 12 bases from J, with 14 bases between. Germline V CDR1 and CDR2: SGHAT, FQNNGV. This CDR3 contains 13 residues. CDR3 bases: TGTGCCAGCAGCTTAGATAGGGCTCGGGTTAACACCTTC. This translates into CASSLDRARVNTF.

The chain's CDR3 is CASSSGGSWTGELFF. In DNA, the CDR3 is TGTGCCAGCAGCTCCGGGGGGTCTTGGACCGGGGAGCTGTTTTTT. The chain uses TRBV11-3 and TRBJ2-2; 7 nucleotides align to TRBD2. The CDR3 sequence is 15 residues long. V lost 4 bases, J lost 5 bases, and 7 bases stayed unmatched. Germline values: CDR1 SGHNT, CDR2 YENEEA.

CDR3 amino acids: CASSMDRDPFYGYTF. CDR3 nucleotide sequence: TGTGCCAGCTCCATGGACAGGGATCCGTTCTATGGCTACACCTTC. The chain links TRBV6-5 to TRBJ1-2; 8 bases match TRBD1. The CDR3 covers 15 residues. From germline, CDR1 is MNHEY and CDR2 SVGAGI. V lost 8 bases to trimming and J lost 4 bases; unmatched junction nucleotides: 12.

This chain links TRBV24-1 with TRBJ2-2, with TRBD1 matching over 7 bases. Germline values: CDR1 KGHDR, CDR2 SFDVKD. This CDR3 comprises 15 residues. With 10 bases clipped from V and 1 base from J, the junction kept 8 bases outside the gene matches. The CDR3 region is CATGTGTENTGELFF. As DNA, the CDR3 is TGTGCCACTGGAACCGGGACAGAGAACACCGGGGAGCTGTTTTTT.

V is TRBV7-9 and J is TRBJ1-6, with a possible D match to TRBD1 (5 bases). The germline CDR1 and CDR2 sequences are SEHNR and FQNEAQ (reference sequence). The CDR3 has 12 residues. The ends were cut back, 0 bases at V and 13 bases at J, with 7 bases in the middle. The DNA of the CDR3 is TGTGCCAGCAGCTTAGCGGGGCCCCCCCTCCACTTT. Translating gives CASSLAGPPLHF.

This clone was seen a single time. This sequence joins TRBV5-1 and TRBJ1-6, with D tentatively TRBD1 (6 bases). The germline CDR1 and CDR2 sequences are SGHRS and YFSETQ. The CDR3 length is 17 residues. Trimming left V 3 bases short and J 7 bases short, with 20 bases between. CDR3 sequence: CASSSGYREERNSPLHF. The CDR3 DNA sequence: TGCGCCAGCAGCTCGGGGTACAGGGAGGAAAGGAATTCACCCCTCCACTTT.

This chain connects TRBV9 to TRBJ1-1; 11 nucleotides match TRBD1. This CDR3 spans 15 amino acids. Losses at the gene ends were 3 bases for V and 4 bases for J; bases not matched to a gene: 5. CDR1 SGDLS and CDR2 YYNGEE come from the germline V gene. CDR3 coding DNA: TGTGCCAGCAGCGCTACAGGACAGGGGGCCACTGAAGCTTTCTTT. Amino acid sequence: CASSATGQGATEAFF.

The chain employs TRBV9 and TRBJ1-2, with D hard to call. The germline V and J ends were trimmed by 1 base and 5 bases, with 18 bases remaining between them. Germline V gene data show CDR1 as SGDLS and CDR2 as YYNGEE. The CDR3 contains 16 residues. CDR3 loop: CASSVSGGFDLYGYTF. CDR3 coding DNA: TGTGCCAGCAGCGTATCGGGAGGGTTTGATCTATATGGCTACACCTTC.

The chain carries TRBV3-1 (or the pseudogene TRBV3-2) and TRBJ1-5; D remains ambiguous. Germline V CDR1 and CDR2: LGHDT, YNNKEL (reference sequence). Deletions cut 0 bases from V and 0 bases from J, with 3 bases between. CDR3 size: 14 residues. The DNA for the CDR3 is TGTGCCAGCAGCCAAGAGAATAGCAATCAGCCCCAGCATTTT. This encodes CASSQENSNQPQHF.

The chain employs TRBV12-3 or TRBV12-4 and TRBJ2-3; D ambiguous. This CDR3 has 12 residues. Trimming left V 6 bases short and J 5 bases short, with 9 bases between. The CDR3 loop is CASSTNQDTQYF. The CDR3 coding sequence is TGTGCCAGCAGCACGAACCAAGATACGCAGTATTTT.

This clone has just one count. The rearrangement links TRBV19 to TRBJ2-1; 9 positions match TRBD2. With 5 bases clipped from V and 3 bases from J, the junction kept 8 bases outside the gene matches. Looked up from germline, CDR1 is LNHDA and CDR2 is SQIVND (reference sequence). The CDR3 has 16 residues. The CDR3: CASSRLAGAFYNEQFF. In DNA, the CDR3 is TGTGCCAGTAGTCGGTTAGCGGGGGCCTTCTACAATGAGCAGTTCTTC.

This clone was seen only once. The V gene is TRBV7-2, the J gene TRBJ1-1; possible D gene TRBD1, 6 bases. CDR1 SGHTA and CDR2 FQGNSA come from the germline V gene. Deletions cut 4 bases from V and 8 bases from J, with 14 bases between. This CDR3 spans 13 amino acids. Here the CDR3 reads CASSSRVQGEAFF. Written as DNA, the CDR3 is TGTGCCAGCAGCTCACGCGTACAGGGAGAAGCTTTCTTT.

The chain combines TRBV9 with TRBJ2-7; no reliable D call. The CDR3 is made up of 16 amino acids. The germline CDR1 and CDR2 sequences are SGDLS and YYNGEE. V was clipped by 0 bases and J by 2 bases, with 15 bases between them. CDR3 in DNA: TGTGCCAGCAGCGTAGGTGGTAAGGTTGGCCCCTACGAGCAGTACTTC. Translation: CASSVGGKVGPYEQYF.

The rearrangement joins TRBV7-9 to TRBJ1-1, with 10 nucleotides matching TRBD1. CDR1 is SEHNR, CDR2 FQNEAQ, per germline (reference sequence). V dropped 5 bases and J dropped 5; count of bases not matched to a gene: 5. This CDR3 spans 14 amino acids. CDR3 DNA: TGTGCCAGCAGCCCAAGACAGGGGGCGACTGAAGCTTTCTTT. Amino acid sequence: CASSPRQGATEAFF.

This chain joins TRBV7-2 and TRBJ2-1, with 8 bases matching TRBD1. This CDR3 has 15 residues. V trimming: 4 bases; J trimming: 0 bases; junction bases outside the gene matches: 2. Per the germline V gene, CDR1 is SGHTA and CDR2 is FQGNSA. CDR3: CASSSGTGSYNEQFF. CDR3 nucleotides: TGTGCCAGCAGCTCCGGGACAGGCTCCTACAATGAGCAGTTCTTC. Variable domain in full (rest from reference TRBV7-2 and TRBJ2-1): GAGVSQSPSNKVTEKGKDVELRCDPISGHTALYWYRQSLGQGLEFLIYFQGNSAPDKSGLPSDRFSAERTGGSVSTLTIQRTQQEDSAVYLCASSSGTGSYNEQFFGPGTRLTVL.

This clone was picked up one time. J is TRBJ2-7 and V is TRBV3-1 (or the pseudogene TRBV3-2); D is uncertain. The CDR3 has 11 residues. The V end was cut by 3 bases, the J end by 5 bases, with 5 bases between. Germline V gene data show CDR1 as LGHDT and CDR2 as YNNKEL (reference sequence). The chain's CDR3 is CASSQGNEQYF. The CDR3 DNA follows: TGTGCCAGCAGCCAGGGGAACGAGCAGTACTTC.